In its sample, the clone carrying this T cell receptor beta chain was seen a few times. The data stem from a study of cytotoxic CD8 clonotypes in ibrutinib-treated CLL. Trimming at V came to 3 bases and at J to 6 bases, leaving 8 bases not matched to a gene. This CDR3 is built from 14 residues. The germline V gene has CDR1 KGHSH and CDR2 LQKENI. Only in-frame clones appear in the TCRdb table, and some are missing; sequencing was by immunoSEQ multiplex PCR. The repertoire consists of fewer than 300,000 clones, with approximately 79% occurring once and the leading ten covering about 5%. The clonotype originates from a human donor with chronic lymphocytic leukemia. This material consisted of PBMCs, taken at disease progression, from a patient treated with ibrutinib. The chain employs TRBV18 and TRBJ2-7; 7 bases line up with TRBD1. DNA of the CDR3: TGTGCCAGCTCACCCACCGGGACAGTGGTCGAGCAGTACTTC. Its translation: CASSPTGTVVEQYF. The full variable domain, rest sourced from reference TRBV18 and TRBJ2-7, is NAGVMQNPRHLVRRRGQEARLRCSPMKGHSHVYWYRQLPEEGLKFMVYLQKENIIDESGMPKERFSAEFPKEGPSILRIQQVVRGDSAAYFCASSPTGTVVEQYFGPGTRLTVT.